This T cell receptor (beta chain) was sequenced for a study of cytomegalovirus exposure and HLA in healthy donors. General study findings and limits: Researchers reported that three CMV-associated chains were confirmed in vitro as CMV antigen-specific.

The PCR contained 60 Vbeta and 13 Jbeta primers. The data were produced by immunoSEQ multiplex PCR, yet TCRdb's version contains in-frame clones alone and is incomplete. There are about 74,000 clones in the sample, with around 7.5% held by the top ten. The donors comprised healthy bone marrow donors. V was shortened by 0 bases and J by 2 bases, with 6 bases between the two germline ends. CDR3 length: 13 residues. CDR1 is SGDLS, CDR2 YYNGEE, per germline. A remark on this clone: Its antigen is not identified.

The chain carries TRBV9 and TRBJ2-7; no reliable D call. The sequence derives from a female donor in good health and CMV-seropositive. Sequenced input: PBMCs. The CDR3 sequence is CASSVDPAYEQYF. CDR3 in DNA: TGTGCCAGCAGCGTAGACCCGGCCTACGAGCAGTACTTC.